A selection of T cell receptor beta chains follows, all from one sample in a study of blood T cell repertoires in COVID-19. The table came from immunoSEQ multiplex PCR; TCRdb's copy has only in-frame clones and leaves some out. The data hold approximately 130,000 clones, with around four fifths observed a single time. Specimen: PBMCs or T cells enriched from blood (not recorded which). Receptors were obtained from a man aged 25 to 45 who had recovered from COVID-19. Both conserved end residues are part of each CDR3. The order of the fields is V gene, clone size, D gene, J gene, CDR3 protein, CDR3 DNA. The D gene is left open where the match is weak. Where a row states a size, it is once, few, many or the class of an expanded clone; other rows omit it.

V gene: TRBV10-3; clone size: -; D gene: TRBD1; J gene: TRBJ2-7; CDR3 protein: CAISDSATDRTNYEQYF; CDR3 DNA: TGTGCCATCAGTGACTCTGCAACGGACAGGACGAACTACGAGCAGTACTTC
V gene: TRBV28; clone size: -; D gene: TRBD2; J gene: TRBJ2-1; CDR3 protein: CASSTAGGAYNEQFF; CDR3 DNA: TGTGCCAGCAGCACCGCGGGAGGAGCGTACAATGAGCAGTTCTTC
V gene: TRBV6-5; clone size: -; D gene: TRBD1; J gene: TRBJ2-7; CDR3 protein: CASKDRDRGRWEQYF; CDR3 DNA: TGTGCCAGCAAAGACCGGGACAGGGGGCGTTGGGAGCAGTACTTC
V gene: TRBV24-1; clone size: -; D gene: -; J gene: TRBJ2-7; CDR3 protein: CATSGGGQRNEQYF; CDR3 DNA: TGTGCCACCAGCGGGGGGGGACAGAGGAACGAGCAGTACTTC
V gene: TRBV5-6; clone size: -; D gene: TRBD1; J gene: TRBJ2-7; CDR3 protein: CASSPWDRGLEQYF; CDR3 DNA: TGTGCCAGCAGCCCGTGGGACAGGGGTCTCGAGCAGTACTTC
V gene: TRBV28; clone size: -; D gene: -; J gene: TRBJ2-1; CDR3 protein: CASSFHGTPSGEQFF; CDR3 DNA: TGTGCCAGCAGTTTCCACGGGACTCCCAGCGGGGAGCAGTTCTTC
V gene: TRBV10-3; clone size: -; D gene: TRBD2; J gene: TRBJ2-1; CDR3 protein: CAISGGAIAGGHNIEQFF; CDR3 DNA: TGTGCCATCAGTGGGGGTGCAATAGCGGGAGGGCACAACATTGAGCAGTTCTTC
V gene: TRBV5-1; clone size: -; D gene: TRBD1; J gene: TRBJ1-1; CDR3 protein: CASSLGTGRLNTEAFF; CDR3 DNA: TGCGCCAGCAGTTTGGGGACAGGACGTCTGAACACTGAAGCTTTCTTT
V gene: TRBV28; clone size: few; D gene: -; J gene: TRBJ2-7; CDR3 protein: CASSTGSYEQYF; CDR3 DNA: TGTGCCAGCAGTACAGGGTCCTACGAGCAGTACTTC
V gene: TRBV12-5; clone size: -; D gene: -; J gene: TRBJ2-1; CDR3 protein: CASGRTVYNEQFF; CDR3 DNA: TGTGCTAGTGGTCGGACAGTCTACAATGAGCAGTTCTTC
V gene: TRBV6-5; clone size: -; D gene: TRBD2; J gene: TRBJ2-7; CDR3 protein: CASRTSGYEQYF; CDR3 DNA: TGTGCCAGCAGGACTAGCGGGTACGAGCAGTACTTC
V gene: TRBV6-6; clone size: -; D gene: TRBD1; J gene: TRBJ1-1; CDR3 protein: CASTRTGLAEAFF; CDR3 DNA: TGTGCCAGCACCCGGACAGGGTTGGCTGAAGCTTTCTTT
V gene: TRBV5-1; clone size: -; D gene: -; J gene: TRBJ2-5; CDR3 protein: CASSFGGTGETQYF; CDR3 DNA: TGCGCCAGCAGCTTCGGAGGGACCGGGGAGACCCAGTACTTC
V gene: TRBV19; clone size: -; D gene: TRBD1; J gene: TRBJ2-1; CDR3 protein: CASTYRGSSYNEQFF; CDR3 DNA: TGTGCCAGCACTTACAGGGGGTCGTCCTACAATGAGCAGTTCTTC
V gene: TRBV30; clone size: few; D gene: TRBD2; J gene: TRBJ2-7; CDR3 protein: CAWDTSGEYEQYF; CDR3 DNA: TGTGCCTGGGACACTAGCGGAGAGTACGAGCAGTACTTC
V gene: TRBV7-9; clone size: -; D gene: TRBD1; J gene: TRBJ1-2; CDR3 protein: CASSLGSGQIYGYTF; CDR3 DNA: TGTGCCAGCAGCTTAGGTTCGGGACAGATATATGGCTACACCTTC
V gene: TRBV12-5; clone size: -; D gene: TRBD2; J gene: TRBJ2-1; CDR3 protein: CASGPRGTSLSEQFF; CDR3 DNA: TGTGCTAGTGGTCCCCGAGGGACTAGCCTATCTGAGCAGTTCTTC
V gene: TRBV19; clone size: -; D gene: -; J gene: TRBJ1-5; CDR3 protein: CASSINRGAGNQPQHF; CDR3 DNA: TGTGCCAGTAGTATTAATCGGGGGGCCGGCAATCAGCCCCAGCATTTT
V gene: TRBV5-1; clone size: few; D gene: TRBD2; J gene: TRBJ2-3; CDR3 protein: CASSQTSGRSDTQYF; CDR3 DNA: TGCGCCAGCAGCCAGACTAGCGGGAGATCCGATACGCAGTATTTT
V gene: TRBV6-6; clone size: -; D gene: TRBD1; J gene: TRBJ1-2; CDR3 protein: CASSPLRDRGDYGYTF; CDR3 DNA: TGTGCCAGCAGTCCCCTCCGAGACAGGGGCGACTATGGCTACACCTTC
V gene: TRBV15; clone size: -; D gene: TRBD1; J gene: TRBJ1-1; CDR3 protein: CATSRGDRGDTEAFF; CDR3 DNA: TGTGCCACCAGCAGAGGGGACAGGGGGGACACTGAAGCTTTCTTT
V gene: TRBV5-1; clone size: -; D gene: TRBD2; J gene: TRBJ2-7; CDR3 protein: CASSWASGTYEQYF; CDR3 DNA: TGCGCCAGCAGCTGGGCTAGCGGAACCTACGAGCAGTACTTC
V gene: TRBV9; clone size: few; D gene: TRBD2; J gene: TRBJ2-3; CDR3 protein: CASSDLAGGPDTQYF; CDR3 DNA: TGTGCCAGCAGCGATCTAGCGGGAGGGCCAGATACGCAGTATTTT
V gene: TRBV12-3/TRBV12-4; clone size: once; D gene: -; J gene: TRBJ2-7; CDR3 protein: CASSFSPSGEQYF; CDR3 DNA: TGTGCCAGCAGTTTTAGTCCCTCAGGCGAGCAGTACTTC
V gene: TRBV27; clone size: -; D gene: -; J gene: TRBJ1-1; CDR3 protein: CASSSDTGYTEAFF; CDR3 DNA: TGTGCCAGCAGTTCAGACACAGGGTACACTGAAGCTTTCTTT
V gene: TRBV30; clone size: -; D gene: -; J gene: TRBJ1-5; CDR3 protein: CAWSGKQGPLSQPQHF; CDR3 DNA: TGTGCCTGGAGTGGGAAACAGGGCCCCCTTAGCCAGCCCCAGCATTTT
V gene: TRBV10-3; clone size: -; D gene: TRBD1; J gene: TRBJ2-6; CDR3 protein: CAISESTGGSGANVLTF; CDR3 DNA: TGTGCCATCAGTGAGTCGACAGGGGGGTCTGGGGCCAACGTCCTGACTTTC
V gene: TRBV4-1; clone size: -; D gene: -; J gene: TRBJ1-5; CDR3 protein: CASSLQGGSNQPQHF; CDR3 DNA: TGCGCCAGCAGCCTACAGGGTGGAAGCAATCAGCCCCAGCATTTT
V gene: TRBV25-1; clone size: -; D gene: -; J gene: TRBJ2-7; CDR3 protein: CASSDWRGGYEQYF; CDR3 DNA: TGTGCCAGCAGTGACTGGAGGGGGGGCTACGAGCAGTACTTC
V gene: TRBV27; clone size: -; D gene: TRBD2; J gene: TRBJ2-1; CDR3 protein: CASSLYPGLDPSYNEQFF; CDR3 DNA: TGTGCCAGCAGTTTATACCCGGGACTAGACCCCTCCTACAATGAGCAGTTCTTC
V gene: TRBV10-3; clone size: -; D gene: -; J gene: TRBJ2-7; CDR3 protein: CAISESRRGVDEQYF; CDR3 DNA: TGTGCCATCAGTGAGTCCCGCAGGGGTGTGGACGAGCAGTACTTC
V gene: TRBV6-5; clone size: -; D gene: TRBD1; J gene: TRBJ2-7; CDR3 protein: CASKRDRGYEQYF; CDR3 DNA: TGTGCCAGCAAACGGGACAGGGGATACGAGCAGTACTTC
V gene: TRBV5-6; clone size: -; D gene: -; J gene: TRBJ2-2; CDR3 protein: CASSLTVNTGELFF; CDR3 DNA: TGTGCCAGCAGCTTGACGGTAAACACCGGGGAGCTGTTTTTT
V gene: TRBV11-2; clone size: -; D gene: TRBD1; J gene: TRBJ1-5; CDR3 protein: CASSLGGQGPLQPQHF; CDR3 DNA: TGTGCCAGCAGCTTAGGAGGACAGGGACCTCTTCAGCCCCAGCATTTT
V gene: TRBV11-1; clone size: -; D gene: -; J gene: TRBJ1-2; CDR3 protein: CASSLRQGYGYTF; CDR3 DNA: TGTGCCAGCAGCTTACGACAAGGCTATGGCTACACCTTC
V gene: TRBV19; clone size: -; D gene: TRBD1; J gene: TRBJ1-4; CDR3 protein: CASSVSGTGREKLFF; CDR3 DNA: TGTGCCAGTAGTGTCTCCGGGACAGGGCGTGAAAAACTGTTTTTT
V gene: TRBV9; clone size: -; D gene: TRBD2; J gene: TRBJ2-5; CDR3 protein: CASSEGGLAGLQETQYF; CDR3 DNA: TGTGCCAGCAGCGAGGGAGGACTAGCGGGTTTACAAGAGACCCAGTACTTC
V gene: TRBV4-2; clone size: -; D gene: TRBD1; J gene: TRBJ1-1; CDR3 protein: CASSQDRFRGANTEAFF; CDR3 DNA: TGTGCCAGCAGCCAAGATCGGTTCAGGGGGGCGAACACTGAAGCTTTCTTT
V gene: TRBV7-9; clone size: -; D gene: -; J gene: TRBJ1-2; CDR3 protein: CASSFGLANGYTF; CDR3 DNA: TGTGCCAGCAGCTTCGGGTTGGCAAATGGCTACACCTTC
V gene: TRBV5-1; clone size: -; D gene: TRBD1; J gene: TRBJ2-7; CDR3 protein: CASSYTGANYEQYF; CDR3 DNA: TGCGCCAGCAGCTATACAGGGGCCAACTACGAGCAGTACTTC
V gene: TRBV5-6; clone size: -; D gene: TRBD1; J gene: TRBJ1-1; CDR3 protein: CASSSTGVVTEAFF; CDR3 DNA: TGTGCCAGCAGCTCTACAGGGGTCGTTACTGAAGCTTTCTTT
V gene: TRBV20-1; clone size: -; D gene: TRBD2; J gene: TRBJ2-3; CDR3 protein: CSASSGGATDTQYF; CDR3 DNA: TGCAGTGCGAGTAGCGGGGGGGCGACAGATACGCAGTATTTT
V gene: TRBV11-2; clone size: -; D gene: TRBD1; J gene: TRBJ2-3; CDR3 protein: CASSLEGQGRNTQYF; CDR3 DNA: TGTGCCAGCAGCTTAGAGGGACAGGGGAGAAATACGCAGTATTTT
V gene: TRBV27; clone size: -; D gene: -; J gene: TRBJ1-2; CDR3 protein: CASSLQGRPADYGYTF; CDR3 DNA: TGTGCCAGCAGTTTACAGGGGAGACCAGCAGACTATGGCTACACCTTC
V gene: TRBV19; clone size: -; D gene: -; J gene: TRBJ1-2; CDR3 protein: CASSIETINYGYTF; CDR3 DNA: TGTGCCAGTAGTATAGAGACAATCAACTATGGCTACACCTTC
V gene: TRBV30; clone size: -; D gene: TRBD2; J gene: TRBJ2-1; CDR3 protein: CAWSGTSGGSYNEQFF; CDR3 DNA: TGTGCCTGGAGTGGGACTAGCGGGGGCTCCTACAATGAGCAGTTCTTC
V gene: TRBV11-2; clone size: -; D gene: -; J gene: TRBJ2-2; CDR3 protein: CASRRDRYTGELFF; CDR3 DNA: TGTGCCAGCAGGCGGGACAGATACACCGGGGAGCTGTTTTTT
V gene: TRBV30; clone size: -; D gene: -; J gene: TRBJ2-1; CDR3 protein: CAWARLPPVVQFF; CDR3 DNA: TGTGCCTGGGCGCGACTGCCTCCTGTTGTTCAGTTCTTC
V gene: TRBV7-3; clone size: -; D gene: -; J gene: TRBJ2-3; CDR3 protein: CASSLTAGRKDTQYF; CDR3 DNA: TGTGCCAGCAGCTTAACGGCGGGGAGAAAGGATACGCAGTATTTT
V gene: TRBV18; clone size: -; D gene: TRBD1; J gene: TRBJ2-5; CDR3 protein: CASSPGTGVYETQYF; CDR3 DNA: TGTGCCAGCTCACCAGGGACAGGGGTTTATGAGACCCAGTACTTC
V gene: TRBV2; clone size: once; D gene: TRBD1; J gene: TRBJ2-2; CDR3 protein: CASSDRGLDTGELFF; CDR3 DNA: TGTGCCAGCAGTGACAGGGGGCTGGACACCGGGGAGCTGTTTTTT
V gene: TRBV19; clone size: -; D gene: TRBD1; J gene: TRBJ2-2; CDR3 protein: CASTGQVRTGELFF; CDR3 DNA: TGTGCCAGTACGGGACAGGTTCGCACCGGGGAGCTGTTTTTT
V gene: TRBV5-1; clone size: -; D gene: TRBD2; J gene: TRBJ2-2; CDR3 protein: CASSPVSPGTRGTGELFF; CDR3 DNA: TGCGCCAGCAGCCCCGTGTCCCCCGGGACTAGAGGCACCGGGGAGCTGTTTTTT
V gene: TRBV2; clone size: -; D gene: -; J gene: TRBJ1-2; CDR3 protein: CAWGPGYGYTF; CDR3 DNA: TGTGCTTGGGGCCCAGGGTATGGCTACACCTTC
V gene: TRBV7-6; clone size: few; D gene: TRBD1; J gene: TRBJ2-3; CDR3 protein: CASSRDRADTQYF; CDR3 DNA: TGTGCCAGCAGCCGCGACAGGGCGGATACGCAGTATTTT
V gene: TRBV24-1; clone size: -; D gene: -; J gene: TRBJ2-1; CDR3 protein: CATAAGKGNEQFF; CDR3 DNA: TGTGCCACCGCCGCGGGAAAAGGCAATGAGCAGTTCTTC
V gene: TRBV25-1; clone size: -; D gene: -; J gene: TRBJ2-7; CDR3 protein: CASSAGGTYEQYF; CDR3 DNA: TGTGCCAGCAGTGCTGGGGGCACCTACGAGCAGTACTTC
V gene: TRBV3-1/TRBV3-2; clone size: -; D gene: TRBD1; J gene: TRBJ1-5; CDR3 protein: CASSQDWTGEGNQPQHF; CDR3 DNA: TGTGCCAGCAGCCAAGATTGGACAGGGGAAGGCAATCAGCCCCAGCATTTT